Below, 30 T cell receptor beta chains from the same sample are listed, as sequenced in a study of regulatory T cells in long-lasting Graves disease. The time point is: newly diagnosed GD, antithyroid drugs for less than 3 months. Scientists built the TCR library using RNA that was extracted from PBMCs. Combining iRepertoire HTBI primers with Arm-PCR of CDR3 regions, the authors built TCR beta libraries. TCRdb re-derived calls from the multiplex PCR reads in MiXCR, one entry per CDR3 protein. The table has more than 300,000 distinct CDR3 sequences, about 12% seen once. This same sample was also part of a study on T cells in Graves' hyperthyroidism and ophthalmopathy.

The specimen was peripheral blood mononuclear cells (PBMCs), collected at new diagnosis, from a patient treated with antithyroid drugs. All receptors derive from a woman aged 18-30 years with Graves disease.

In this sample, this clonotype turned up a few times. The chain combines TRBV28 with TRBJ1-6; D perhaps matches TRBD1 (5 bases). Germline values: CDR1 MDHEN, CDR2 SYDVKM. This CDR3 spans 15 amino acids. Trimming removed 4 bases from V and 7 bases from J, with 14 bases in between. The CDR3 region has the DNA TGTGCCAGCAGTTCCAGTCCCGGGGGGAATTCACCCCTCCACTTT. Residues: CASSSSPGGNSPLHF.

There are a few counts of this clonotype. V gene TRBV4-1 combines with J gene TRBJ2-7; D is perhaps TRBD2 (5 bases). CDR1 and CDR2 from the germline V gene are MGHRA and YSYEKL. The CDR3 has 15 amino acids. The V gene lost 6 bases and the J gene lost 0 bases, with 15 bases spanning the gap. CDR3 sequence: CASSPLTISSYEQYF. The CDR3, as DNA: TGCGCCAGCAGTCCACTGACTATCAGCTCCTACGAGCAGTACTTC.

This clonotype was detected ten times or more. This chain joins TRBV25-1 and TRBJ2-1; 7 positions agree with TRBD1. The CDR3 totals 13 residues. After removal of 5 bases from V and 5 bases from J, the junction contained 3 bases not matched to a gene. Germline lookup yields CDR1 MGHDK and CDR2 SYGVNS. CDR3 bases: TGTGCCAGCAGTATCACAGGGGACAATGAGCAGTTCTTC. This translates into CASSITGDNEQFF.

This clonotype came up many times. This rearrangement joins TRBV6-2 or TRBV6-3 to TRBJ1-5, with D possibly matching TRBD1 (6 bases). The CDR3 has 18 residues. The germline gives CDR1 MNHEY, CDR2 SVGEGT. Trimming removed 4 bases at V and 2 bases at J, with 21 bases between. The CDR3 DNA follows: TGTGCCAGCAGTTCCCCCATCCTCCAGGGGAGCGGCAATCAGCCCCAGCATTTT. Encoded protein: CASSSPILQGSGNQPQHF.

As regards this clonotype: The DNA is omitted, as the CDR3 cannot be located on it reliably, and the CDR3 follows TCRdb's listing. The chain employs TRBV11-2 and TRBJ2-1. Including both end residues, the CDR3 is 18 amino acids long. Germline lookup yields CDR1 SGHAT and CDR2 FQNNGV. CDR3 loop: CASSFYICSVTPYNEQFF.

V is TRBV20-1 and J is TRBJ2-1; TRBD1 might be the D (5 bases). The CDR3 has 15 residues. In germline, CDR1 is DFQATT, CDR2 SNEGSKA (reference sequence). V was clipped by 4 bases and J by 1 base, with 14 bases between them. CDR3 coding DNA: TGCAGTGCTATCTCCAGAAAGGGGTCCTACAATGAGCAGTTCTTC. Encoded protein: CSAISRKGSYNEQFF.

With regard to this clonotype: A much larger clone differs by one base, so this may be a read error. The chain employs TRBV7-6 and TRBJ2-3, with D unresolved. CDR1 is SGHVS, CDR2 FNYEAQ, per germline. CDR3 length: 12 residues. As DNA, the CDR3 is TGTACCAGCAGCTCCCATTTGGGTACGCAGTATTTT. Its protein product is CTSSSHLGTQYF.

As regards this clonotype: Given the absence of the conserved phenylalanine or tryptophan at the CDR3 end, a read error is likely. The J gene is TRBJ1-5, the V gene TRBV30; TRBD1 agrees at 8 bases. The germline V gene encodes CDR1 GTSNPN and CDR2 SVGIG (reference sequence). V shed 2 bases, J shed 0 bases, and the junction held 9 bases outside the gene matches. The CDR3 is 17 residues long. CDR3 in DNA: TGTGCCTGGAGTACAGGACAGGGAGATTATAGCAATCAGCCCCAGCATTAT. Translating gives CAWSTGQGDYSNQPQHY.

Points on this clonotype: A single base separates this from a much larger clone, so it may be a read error. V and J are TRBV28 and TRBJ2-5; D might be TRBD2 (6 bases). The CDR3 covers 13 residues. Per germline, CDR1 MDHEN and CDR2 SYDVKM. V lost 3 bases to trimming and J lost 11 bases, with 16 bases between them. CDR3 DNA: TGTGCCAGCAGTTTTGGGGGGTCCGCTGAGCAGTACTTC. This translates into CASSFGGSAEQYF.

This clonotype has at least ten counts. The V call is TRBV4-3, the J call TRBJ2-1; D not resolved. V gave up 0 bases and J gave up 0 bases, with 9 bases separating them. Germline V gives CDR1 LGHNA, CDR2 YSLEER. This CDR3 has 16 amino acids. The CDR3 DNA sequence: TGCGCCAGCAGCCAAGAGGTCTATAGCTCCTACAATGAGCAGTTCTTC. It codes for CASSQEVYSSYNEQFF.

Ten or more counts support this clonotype. V and J are TRBV28 and TRBJ1-4; D is undetermined. Germline V lookup: CDR1 MDHEN, CDR2 SYDVKM. Trimming removed 2 bases from V and 1 base from J, with 5 bases in between. The CDR3 loop spans 14 amino acids. CDR3 residues: CASSLEGTNEKLFF. The CDR3 DNA sequence: TGTGCCAGCAGTTTAGAGGGAACTAATGAAAAACTGTTTTTT.

This clonotype has a count of ten or more. The chain carries TRBV7-9 and TRBJ2-3; D is possibly TRBD1 (5 bases). This CDR3 has 14 amino acids. Trimming took 5 bases from V and 0 from J, leaving 9 bases between them. Germline assignment: CDR1 SEHNR and CDR2 FQNEAQ (reference sequence). The chain's CDR3 is CASSPWGSTDTQYF. The CDR3 region has the DNA TGTGCCAGCAGCCCTTGGGGCAGCACAGATACGCAGTATTTT. The complete variable domain, with remaining parts taken from reference TRBV7-9 and TRBJ2-3, reads DTGVSQNPRHKITKRGQNVTFRCDPISEHNRLYWYRQTLGQGPEFLTYFQNEAQLEKSRLLSDRFSAERPKGSFSTLEIQRTEQGDSAMYLCASSPWGSTDTQYFGPGTRLTVL.

The sample holds many counts of this clonotype. J is TRBJ2-2 and V is TRBV24-1; TRBD2 agrees at 10 bases. Germline values: CDR1 KGHDR, CDR2 SFDVKD. The CDR3 sequence is 16 residues long. V was clipped by 3 bases and J by 0 bases; unmatched bases: 0. The CDR3 protein is CATSDTSGTNTGELFF. The CDR3 coding sequence is TGTGCCACCAGTGATACTAGCGGGACGAACACCGGGGAGCTGTTTTTT.

The chain carries TRBV7-3 and TRBJ2-1, with 9 bases identical to TRBD1. The trim removed 4 bases at V and 5 bases at J, leaving 6 bases unmatched. This CDR3 has 15 amino acids. Germline V gene sequence: CDR1 SGHTA, CDR2 FQGTGA. The CDR3: CASSYPGQGNNEQFF. As DNA, the CDR3 is TGTGCCAGCAGCTACCCGGGACAGGGAAACAATGAGCAGTTCTTC.

The chain recombines TRBV7-2 with TRBJ2-7; unclear D gene. V lost 5 bases, J lost 1 base, and 12 bases lay in between. The CDR3 is 14 residues long. CDR1 and CDR2 from the germline V gene are SGHTA and FQGNSA. CDR3 DNA sequence: TGTGCCAGCAGCCAGGAAGCGAGGTCCTACGAGCAGTACTTC. It specifies CASSQEARSYEQYF.

This clonotype showed up many times. V and J are TRBV20-1 and TRBJ2-5, with TRBD1 identical over 9 bases. The ends lost 5 bases at V and 2 bases at J; junction bases unmatched: 6. CDR3 length: 14 amino acids. Per the germline V gene, CDR1 is DFQATT and CDR2 is SNEGSKA (reference sequence). CDR3 DNA: TGCAGTGCTGCTGGGGACAGGGTGCAAGAGACCCAGTACTTC. It encodes CSAAGDRVQETQYF.

This clonotype was detected a few times. The chain combines TRBV10-3 with TRBJ2-5; TRBD1 agrees at 9 bases. The CDR3 is 15 residues long. V shed 0 bases and J 9 bases; nucleotides not matched to a gene: 8. Germline-derived CDR1 and CDR2 are ENHRY and SYGVKD. CDR3 DNA: TGTGCCATCAGTGAGTCCCGGGACAGGGAAAGAGCCCAGTACTTC. Amino acids: CAISESRDRERAQYF.

This clonotype was seen at least ten times. The V gene is TRBV7-2, the J gene TRBJ2-3; D perhaps matches TRBD1 (6 bases). Germline V CDR1 and CDR2: SGHTA, FQGNSA. CDR3 length: 14 amino acids. V dropped 5 bases and J dropped 2 bases, with 11 bases sitting between them. CDR3 nucleotides: TGTGCCAGCAGCCCCTACAGGGTCACAGATACGCAGTATTTT. Translated: CASSPYRVTDTQYF.

This clonotype was observed at least ten times. The chain uses TRBV11-2 and TRBJ2-1; D gene uncertain. Trimming stripped 7 bases from V and 2 bases from J, with 24 bases between. Looked up from germline, CDR1 is SGHAT and CDR2 is FQNNGV. This CDR3 comprises 18 residues. The CDR3 sequence is CASNSATESLSAYNEQFF. The CDR3 nucleotides are TGTGCCAGCAACTCGGCGACGGAATCTCTATCGGCCTACAATGAGCAGTTCTTC.

This clonotype was found a few times. The chain combines TRBV5-1 with TRBJ1-6, with 8 positions matching TRBD1. Germline values: CDR1 SGHRS, CDR2 YFSETQ. The CDR3 runs to 16 residues. V lost 1 base, J lost 10 bases, and 10 bases stayed unmatched. The CDR3 is CASSLSFGTGYSPLHF. The CDR3 DNA follows: TGCGCCAGCAGCTTGTCTTTTGGGACAGGCTACTCACCCCTCCACTTT.

Ten or more counts support this clonotype. The genes are TRBV6-2 or TRBV6-3 and TRBJ2-1, with a weak D call TRBD1 (5 bases). The V end lost 5 bases, the J end lost 0 bases, and 17 bases lay between the germline ends. CDR1 is MNHEY and CDR2 is SVGEGT in the germline V gene. The length of the CDR3 is 17 residues. CDR3 nucleotides: TGTGCCAGCAGTGGCCCTCAGGGAAGTGTCTCCTACAATGAGCAGTTCTTC. This translates into CASSGPQGSVSYNEQFF.

As for this clonotype: This may be a read error: a much more frequent sequence differs by one nucleotide. The V call is TRBV20-1, the J call TRBJ2-1, with D maybe TRBD2 (7 bases). CDR3 size: 11 residues. V was shortened by 7 bases and J by 15 bases, with 19 bases between the two germline ends. The germline gives CDR1 DFQATT, CDR2 SNEGSKA (reference sequence). CDR3 protein: CSGGRSPGAFF. The CDR3, as DNA: TGCAGTGGCGGGAGAAGTCCGGGGGCGTTCTTC.

The chain links TRBV30 to TRBJ2-1; D not certain. Germline CDR1 is GTSNPN and CDR2 is SVGIG (reference sequence). The CDR3 runs to 11 residues. V was pared by 0 bases and J by 10 bases, with 7 bases between. The chain's CDR3 is CAWSVGQEQFF. DNA of the CDR3: TGTGCCTGGAGTGTAGGCCAGGAGCAGTTCTTC.

This clonotype was found a few times. A much larger clone sits a single nucleotide away, making a read error possible. J is TRBJ2-7 and V is TRBV7-9, with TRBD2 matching 8 bases. This CDR3 is built from 14 residues. Germline V gene sequence: CDR1 SEHNR, CDR2 FQNEAQ (reference sequence). Here the CDR3 DNA reads TGTGCCAGCAGCCCCACTAGCGGCGAATACGGGCAGTACTTC. Its protein is CASSPTSGEYGQYF.

V and J are TRBV29-1 and TRBJ2-7; 9 bases map to TRBD2. The last part of the DNA fits TRBJ2-3 better; the J call may be wrong. In germline, CDR1 is SQVTM, CDR2 ANQGSEA. This CDR3 has 13 amino acids. The CDR3 DNA reads TGCAGCGAGATAGGACTAGCGAGGGATACGCAGTATTTT. Encoded protein: CSEIGLARDTQYF.

Only a few counts were recorded for this clonotype. The chain is built from TRBV24-1 and TRBJ2-4; maybe TRBD1 (5 bases). Looked up from germline, CDR1 is KGHDR and CDR2 is SFDVKD. Trimming took off 5 bases at V and 3 bases at J, with 22 bases between the two ends. CDR3 size: 18 residues. The CDR3 sequence is CATSAIDSVKDHKNIQYF. The CDR3 DNA follows: TGTGCCACCAGTGCTATAGACAGCGTAAAAGATCACAAAAACATTCAGTACTTC.

The V and J genes are TRBV7-9 and TRBJ1-6; tentative D call: TRBD1 (6 bases). Trimming stripped 6 bases from V and 2 bases from J, with 8 bases between. This CDR3 region has 14 residues. The germline CDR1 and CDR2 sequences are SEHNR and FQNEAQ (reference sequence). The CDR3 loop is CASRPGAYNSPLHF. The CDR3 nucleotides are TGTGCCAGCAGACCAGGGGCCTATAATTCACCCCTCCACTTT.

This clonotype was detected a few times. Germline and junction disagree at one end, which may indicate a read error. The V call is TRBV18, the J call TRBJ2-7; the match to TRBD2 covers 8 bases. Germline V gene lookup returns CDR1 KGHSH and CDR2 LQKENI. This CDR3 comprises 17 residues. The CDR3: CASSPPGGREAFYKQYF. In nucleotides, the CDR3 is TGTGCCAGCTCACCACCAGGGGGGCGGGAGGCTTTCTACAAGCAGTACTTC.

This clonotype was seen a few times. With a much larger clone just one base away, this may be a read error. The chain recombines TRBV28 with TRBJ2-7; unclear D gene. The length of the CDR3 is 15 residues. V lost 2 bases to trimming and J lost 2 bases, with 13 bases between them. Germline V lookup: CDR1 MDHEN, CDR2 SYDVKM. For the CDR3, the DNA is TGTGCCAGCAGTTTAAGGCTGCAGTCTCCCTACGAGCAGTACGTC. Protein product: CASSLRLQSPYEQYV.

There are a few counts of this clonotype. This chain uses TRBV6-2 or TRBV6-3 with TRBJ2-7; D gene uncertain. V was shortened by 5 bases and J by 2 bases, with 4 bases between the two germline ends. The CDR3 contains 11 residues. Looked up from germline, CDR1 is MNHEY and CDR2 is SVGEGT. The CDR3 sequence: CASSRPYEQYF. The CDR3 nucleotides read TGTGCCAGCAGTCGACCCTACGAGCAGTACTTC.